The TCR beta chain under discussion was sequenced for a study of CD8 T cells in Susac syndrome. CDR3 size: 14 residues. V lost 0 bases and J lost 5, with 10 bases in between. Germline CDR1 is MNHEY and CDR2 is SVGAGI. RNA was extracted with the RNeasy kit, and a quantity of roughly 0.5 to 1 ug was reverse transcribed using random hexamers. TCRdb re-derived calls from the immunoSEQ multiplex PCR reads in MiXCR, one entry per CDR3 protein. The data contain about 430,000 distinct CDR3 sequences, around 83% of them singletons. High-throughput TCR beta sequencing covered peripheral CD8+ and CD4+ T cells. The chain recombines TRBV6-5 with TRBJ2-5; possible D gene TRBD1, 5 bases. Material for sequencing was CD8+ T cells from PBMCs. The origin of this receptor is a human donor with multiple sclerosis. Written as DNA, the CDR3 is TGTGCCAGCAGTTACTCAGGGGCGAGGGAGACCCAGTACTTC. Protein: CASSYSGARETQYF.